This T cell receptor (beta chain) derives from a study of control samples from healthy donors and cancer patients (TCRdb year 2020). Regarding this clone: Its antigen has not been determined. One base away there is no much larger clone; base qualities are not given.

Library preparation used the immunoSEQ multiplex PCR assay. Imported from immuneACCESS, the table was reduced by TCRdb to in-frame sequences with V and J called. These copies leave out some clones; in studies compared against another copy, an unresolved V gene accounts for under half, and the cause of the remainder is not known. The sample records tens of thousands of clones, more than 85% of which are singletons. Of the sample, over 0.95% is held by the ten largest clones. CDR1 and CDR2 (SGHRS, YFSETQ) derive from the germline V gene. Between the V and J ends, shortened by 2 bases and 7 bases respectively, the junction contains 16 bases. Measured from the cysteine to the phenylalanine, the CDR3 is 14 residues long. The DNA shown is the 42-base CDR3, in frame from base 1.

The sequence links TRBV5-1 to TRBJ2-7; the D element might be TRBD1 or TRBD2, as each aligns at 6 bases. This receptor was taken from a woman aged 40 to 50 with lung cancer. Source material: PBMCs. The CDR3 amino acid sequence is: CASSLRGAGSEQYF. The DNA sequence is as follows: TGCGCCAGCAGCTTAAGGGGGGCTGGTTCGGAGCAGTACTTC.